Given below is one T cell receptor (beta chain) in context. CDR1 is SGDLS and CDR2 is YYNGEE in the germline V gene. This CDR3 contains 15 residues. V was shortened by 0 bases and J by 4 bases, with 11 bases between the two germline ends. This specimen comes from a study of blood T cells in healthy people across ages. The second PCR ran 7 to 11 cycles with a sample-barcoded 5' primer and J-beta primers. TCRdb redid the calling of the 5' RACE reads with MiXCR, one entry per CDR3 protein. The table lists about 640,000 distinct CDR3 sequences, roughly 53% of them singletons. Every donor gave 7.5 to 10 milliliters of peripheral blood.

The chain couples TRBV9 to TRBJ1-5, with D perhaps matching TRBD1 (6 bases). Specimen: blood. This clonotype originated in a man in his 60s in good health. CDR3 in amino acids: CASSVGVRGNQPQHF. The CDR3 DNA is TGTGCCAGCAGCGTAGGAGTAAGGGGGAATCAGCCCCAGCATTTT. The full variable domain, its missing parts supplied by reference TRBV9 and TRBJ1-5, is DSGVTQTPKHLITATGQRVTLRCSPRSGDLSVYWYQQSLDQGLQFLIQYYNGEERAKGNILERFSAQQFPDLHSELNLSSLELGDSALYFCASSVGVRGNQPQHFGDGTRLSIL.